Described below is a single TCR beta chain sequence and its context. The sample belongs to a study of blood T cell repertoires in COVID-19. Original processing notes: Quantification of nucleated cells was approximated via reference gene primer amplification. The method was immunoSEQ multiplex PCR; TCRdb's version includes in-frame clones alone and lacks a portion of them. From that table come the V and J calls and clone size; the DNA was used to work out D and trimming. Among about 160,000 clones, less than 85% were seen once, and the ten largest hold 10% to 13%. The CDR3 sequence is 15 residues long. Germline trimming cut 8 bases from V and 5 bases from J; bases unmatched to any gene: 8. Germline CDR1 reads SEHNR; CDR2 reads FQNEAQ (reference sequence).

The specimen sequenced was peripheral blood. This clonotype originated in a woman at least 80 years old with active or convalescent COVID-19. The chain employs TRBV7-9 and TRBJ2-3; TRBD2 matches 12 bases. CDR3 bases: TGTGCCAGCGGACTAGCGGGAAGAGGCGGAGATACGCAGTATTTT. This translates into CASGLAGRGGDTQYF.